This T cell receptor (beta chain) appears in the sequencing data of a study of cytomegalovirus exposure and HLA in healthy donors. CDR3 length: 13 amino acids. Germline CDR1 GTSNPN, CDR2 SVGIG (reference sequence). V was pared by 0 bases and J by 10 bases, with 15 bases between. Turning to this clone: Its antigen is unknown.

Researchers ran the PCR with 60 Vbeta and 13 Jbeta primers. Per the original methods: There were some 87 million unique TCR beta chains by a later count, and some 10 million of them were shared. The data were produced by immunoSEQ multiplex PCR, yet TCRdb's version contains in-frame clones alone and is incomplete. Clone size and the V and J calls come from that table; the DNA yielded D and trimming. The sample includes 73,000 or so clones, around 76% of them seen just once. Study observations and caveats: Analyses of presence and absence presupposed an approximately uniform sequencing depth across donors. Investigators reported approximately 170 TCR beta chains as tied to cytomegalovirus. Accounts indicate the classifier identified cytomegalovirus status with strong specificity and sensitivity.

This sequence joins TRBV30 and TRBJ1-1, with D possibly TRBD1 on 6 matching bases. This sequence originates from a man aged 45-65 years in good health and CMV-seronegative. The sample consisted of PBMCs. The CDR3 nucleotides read TGTGCCTGGAGTGTACAAAAGGACAGTCGAGCTTTCTTT. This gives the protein CAWSVQKDSRAFF. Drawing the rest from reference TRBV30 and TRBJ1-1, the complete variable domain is SQTIHQWPATLVQPVGSPLSLECTVEGTSNPNLYWYRQAAGRGLQLLFYSVGIGQISSEVPQNLSASRPQDRQFILSSKKLLLSDSGFYLCAWSVQKDSRAFFGQGTRLTVV.